This T cell receptor beta chain derives from a study of T-cell memory formation after mild COVID-19. Study-level information: Clustering of TCRs was largely donor specific.

The germline V gene encodes CDR1 LGHDT and CDR2 YNNKEL (reference sequence). The CDR3 has 15 residues. V lost 2 bases, J lost 2 bases, and 12 bases lay in between. Whole-study results and caveats: CD4+ contracting clones lay mainly in CM and EM, CD8+ ones in EMRA. Researchers found some responding clones in pre-infection memory, a sign that cross-reactive memory joined.

A word on this clonotype: Antigen unknown.

Employing constant-segment primers, 5'RACE generated TCR alpha and TCR beta cDNA libraries bearing sample barcodes and UMIs. TCRdb re-called the 5' RACE reads through MiXCR, storing one row per CDR3 protein. The sample carries hundreds of thousands of distinct CDR3 sequences, 15% recorded once. Material: PBMCs or a T cell subset sorted from them (not recorded which). The TCR was taken from an adult woman who had mild COVID-19 (a few samples of this study predate the infection). Cell type and time point are not known. The chain joins TRBV3-1 to TRBJ2-5, with a tentative D call TRBD2 (5 bases). CDR3 in amino acids: CASSQQRKPQETQYF. The CDR3 nucleotides read TGTGCCAGCAGCCAACAGCGGAAGCCTCAAGAGACCCAGTACTTC.